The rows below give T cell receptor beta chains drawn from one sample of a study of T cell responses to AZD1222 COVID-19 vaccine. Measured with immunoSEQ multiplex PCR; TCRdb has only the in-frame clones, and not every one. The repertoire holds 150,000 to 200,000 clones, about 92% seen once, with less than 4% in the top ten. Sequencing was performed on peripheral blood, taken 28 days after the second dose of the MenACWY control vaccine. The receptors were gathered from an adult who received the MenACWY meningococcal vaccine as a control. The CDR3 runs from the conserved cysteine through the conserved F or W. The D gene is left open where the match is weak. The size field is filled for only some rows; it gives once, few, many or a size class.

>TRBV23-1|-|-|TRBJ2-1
CASSQTWTGRDAYNEQFF
TGCGCCAGCAGTCAAACCTGGACCGGCCGGGATGCCTACAATGAGCAGTTCTTC
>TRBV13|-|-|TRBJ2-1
CASSLDGDEQFF
TGTGCCAGCAGCTTAGACGGGGATGAGCAGTTCTTC
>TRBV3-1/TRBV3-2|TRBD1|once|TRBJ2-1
CASSLRTGYYNEQFF
TGTGCCAGCAGCCTTCGGACAGGCTACTACAATGAGCAGTTCTTC
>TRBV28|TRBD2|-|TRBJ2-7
CASRVGGSPYEQYF
TGTGCCAGCAGAGTGGGCGGGAGCCCCTACGAGCAGTACTTC
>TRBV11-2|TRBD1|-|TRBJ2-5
CASSRGTGHPGGGETQYF
TGTGCCAGCAGCCGAGGGACAGGGCACCCCGGGGGTGGAGAGACCCAGTACTTC
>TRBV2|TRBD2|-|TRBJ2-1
CASKASGLRNEQFF
TGTGCCAGCAAGGCTAGCGGGCTGCGCAATGAGCAGTTCTTC
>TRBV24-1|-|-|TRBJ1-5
CATSGQPQHF
TGTGCCACCAGTGGCCAGCCCCAGCATTTT
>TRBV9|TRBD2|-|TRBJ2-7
CASSLAGTSGYEQYF
TGTGCCAGCAGCCTCGCCGGGACTAGCGGCTACGAGCAGTACTTC
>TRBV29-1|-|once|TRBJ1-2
CSVDLSGTAYGYTF
TGCAGCGTTGACCTTTCTGGAACAGCCTATGGCTACACCTTC
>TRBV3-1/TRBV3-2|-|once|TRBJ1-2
CASSQVWDNGYTF
TGTGCCAGCAGCCAAGTATGGGACAACGGCTACACCTTC
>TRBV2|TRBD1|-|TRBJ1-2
CASRGGTGFSYGYTF
TGTGCCAGCAGGGGAGGGACAGGTTTCAGCTATGGCTACACCTTC